This T cell receptor beta chain came from a study of T cells of healthy individuals. Each CDR3 protein gets one entry after TCRdb re-called the 5' RACE reads with MiXCR. The table lists 95,000 to 100,000 distinct CDR3 sequences, around 17% of them singletons, with approximately 5.7% in the top ten. The CDR3 is 16 amino acids. Germline CDR1 and CDR2: MDHEN and SYDVKM. The germline V and J ends were trimmed by 2 bases and 6 bases, with 19 bases remaining between them. This clonotype was seen only a few times. This TCR came from a human donor in good health. The rearrangement joins TRBV28 to TRBJ2-5; D is possibly TRBD1 or TRBD2 (5 bases each). This chain's CDR3 is CASSLPVVGTEKTQYF. CDR3 DNA: TGTGCCAGCAGTTTACCGGTCGTAGGGACGGAAAAGACCCAGTACTTC.